This T cell receptor (beta chain) was profiled in a study of cytomegalovirus exposure and HLA in healthy donors. Amplification used 60 Vbeta primers and 13 Jbeta primers. Generated by immunoSEQ multiplex PCR, the TCRdb table keeps only in-frame clones and is missing some. The profile shows around 99,000 clones, under 80% of them singletons. The CDR3 has 14 amino acids. Germline assignment: CDR1 MNHEY and CDR2 SVGAGI. V gave up 5 bases and J gave up 6 bases; unmatched junction bases: 6. Everyone who donated was a healthy bone marrow donor. The sequenced sample consisted of PBMCs. The chain recombines TRBV6-5 with TRBJ2-7; the match to TRBD1 covers 11 bases. The origin of this receptor is a woman aged 50 to 65 in good health and CMV-seropositive. Here the CDR3 DNA reads TGTGCCAGCAGTCGTCCGGGACAGGGGGGCGAGCAGTACTTC. It translates to CASSRPGQGGEQYF.